These 23 T cell receptor beta chains share one sample of origin, sequenced in a study of blood T cell repertoires in COVID-19. The method was immunoSEQ multiplex PCR; TCRdb's version includes in-frame clones alone and lacks a portion of them. The data hold some 400,000 clones, with around 87% observed a single time. Sequencing input: peripheral blood. These receptors were obtained from a woman between 55 and 75 years old with COVID-19, enrolled during active disease.

V gene TRBV18 combines with J gene TRBJ2-3, with 10 bases lining up with TRBD1. This CDR3 spans 15 amino acids. Trimming removed 3 bases from V and 1 base from J; junction bases left unmatched: 1. Germline CDR1 and CDR2: KGHSH and LQKENI. CDR3 nucleotide sequence: TGTGCCAGCTCACCCGGGACAGGGGGCACAGATACGCAGTATTTT. Translation: CASSPGTGGTDTQYF.

This chain links TRBV25-1 with TRBJ1-2; 7 bases are a match to TRBD1. From germline, CDR1 is MGHDK and CDR2 SYGVNS. CDR3 length: 13 amino acids. V lost 2 bases, J lost 7 bases, and 4 bases stayed unmatched. CDR3 in amino acids: CASSETGVGGYTF. The CDR3 bases are TGTGCCAGCAGTGAAACAGGGGTCGGTGGCTACACCTTC.

This chain's CDR3 is CASSIGGVTTDTQYF. The CDR3, as DNA: TGTGCCAGTAGTATAGGGGGAGTAACCACAGATACGCAGTATTTT. The chain employs TRBV19 and TRBJ2-3; weak D call: TRBD2 (5 bases). Germline V CDR1 and CDR2: LNHDA, SQIVND (reference sequence). The V end was cut by 1 base, the J end by 2 bases, with 10 bases between. The length of the CDR3 is 15 residues.

The chain recombines TRBV3-1 (or the pseudogene TRBV3-2) with TRBJ2-7; 10 nucleotides match TRBD2. J was trimmed by 3 bases and V by 5 bases; bases with no gene match: 10. Germline-derived CDR1 and CDR2 are LGHDT and YNNKEL (reference sequence). The CDR3 covers 16 residues. This CDR3 is CASSSASGGVFYEQYF. Written as DNA, the CDR3 is TGTGCCAGCAGCTCAGCTAGCGGGGGCGTGTTCTACGAGCAGTACTTC.

This sequence joins TRBV6-6 and TRBJ1-5, with 7 nucleotides matching TRBD1. Germline CDR1 reads MNHNY; CDR2 reads SVGAGI (reference sequence). The CDR3 sequence is 15 residues long. V dropped 6 bases and J dropped 0; count of bases not matched to a gene: 5. This CDR3 reads CASSPDRVSNQPQHF. CDR3 nucleotide sequence: TGTGCCAGCAGCCCCGACAGGGTTAGCAATCAGCCCCAGCATTTT.

The V gene is TRBV6-4, the J gene TRBJ1-2; D possibly corresponds to TRBD1 (5 bases). V shed 2 bases and J shed 2 bases, with 15 bases lying between them. Germline V gene lookup returns CDR1 MRHNA and CDR2 SNTAGT. This CDR3 region has 16 residues. The CDR3 DNA follows: TGTGCCAGCAGTGACCCAGCGGACGGGGGGAACTATGGCTACACCTTC. The encoded protein is CASSDPADGGNYGYTF.

The J gene is TRBJ1-2, the V gene TRBV18, with D tentatively TRBD1 (5 bases). CDR3 length equals 14 residues. Between the trimmed V and J ends, which lost 2 bases and 4 bases, there was a span of 11 bases. Per the germline V gene, CDR1 is KGHSH and CDR2 is LQKENI. CDR3 region: CASSPTDKTYGYTF. The CDR3 DNA sequence: TGTGCCAGCTCACCAACGGACAAGACCTATGGCTACACCTTC.

Worth noting for this clone: Sequence at one end of the junction differs from germline and may be a read error. The chain is built from TRBV10-1 and TRBJ1-4, with 7 bases matching TRBD1. CDR1 and CDR2 (germline): WNHNN, SYGVQD (reference sequence). CDR3 size: 10 residues. CDR3 in amino acids: CASGGSGQSF. The CDR3 DNA reads TGCGCCAGCGGCGGGTCGGGACAGTCCTTT.

The CDR3 loop reads CASSVAPTGGIYGYTF. The DNA for the CDR3 is TGTGCCAGCAGCGTAGCCCCCACCGGAGGGATCTATGGCTACACCTTC. This rearrangement joins TRBV9 to TRBJ1-2, with D unclear. Trimming left V 0 bases short and J 4 bases short, with 16 bases between. The CDR3 is 16 amino acids. Germline CDR1 is SGDLS and CDR2 is YYNGEE.

J is TRBJ1-2 and V is TRBV4-1, with 10 nucleotides matching TRBD1. Germline V gene data show CDR1 as MGHRA and CDR2 as YSYEKL. The CDR3 totals 15 residues. The junction had 6 bases not matched to a gene; V was cut back by 2 bases and J by 6 bases. The CDR3 is CASSQMGTGANGYTF. Written as DNA, the CDR3 is TGCGCCAGCAGCCAAATGGGGACAGGGGCGAATGGCTACACCTTC.

The gene calls are TRBV19 and TRBJ1-4; a possible D gene is TRBD1 (5 bases). In germline, CDR1 is LNHDA, CDR2 SQIVND (reference sequence). Trimming pared 4 bases from V and 6 bases from J, leaving 15 bases between. This CDR3 spans 15 amino acids. The CDR3 nucleotides are TGTGCCAGTAGTAGAAGACCCCAAGGGGATGAAAAACTGTTTTTT. Its translation: CASSRRPQGDEKLFF.

V is TRBV7-9 and J is TRBJ2-1; D possibly corresponds to TRBD2 (5 bases). CDR3 size: 13 residues. V was pared by 2 bases and J by 9 bases, with 11 bases between. Germline V gene sequence: CDR1 SEHNR, CDR2 FQNEAQ (reference sequence). The CDR3 sequence: CASSLRSEGEQFF. In nucleotides, the CDR3 is TGTGCCAGCAGCTTAAGGAGCGAGGGTGAGCAGTTCTTC.

This clone was recorded once. V gene TRBV28 combines with J gene TRBJ1-6; D is unresolved. V lost 8 bases and J 0 bases, leaving 11 bases between the germline ends. The CDR3 contains 15 residues. In germline, CDR1 is MDHEN, CDR2 SYDVKM. The CDR3 is CASRPGSSYNSPLHF. The CDR3 DNA reads as TGTGCCAGCCGGCCGGGAAGCTCCTATAATTCACCCCTCCACTTT.

The CDR3 DNA reads TGTGCCAGCAGTGTGGCAGGGCTCCGTGAGCAGTACTTC. Its protein is CASSVAGLREQYF. The rearrangement uses TRBV25-1 and TRBJ2-7; possibly TRBD1 for D (5 bases). This CDR3 comprises 13 residues. Germline V gene data show CDR1 as MGHDK and CDR2 as SYGVNS. Between the trimmed V and J ends, which lost 4 bases and 7 bases, there was a span of 14 bases.

The V and J genes are TRBV28 and TRBJ2-1; 9 bases are shared with TRBD2. CDR3 size: 14 residues. J gave up 4 bases and V 10 bases, and 8 bases lay outside the gene matches. The germline V gene has CDR1 MDHEN and CDR2 SYDVKM. The CDR3 sequence: CATGTSPQYNEQFF. The CDR3 DNA is TGTGCCACCGGGACTAGCCCCCAGTACAATGAGCAGTTCTTC.

The V and J genes are TRBV7-3 and TRBJ2-1; 10 nucleotides agree with TRBD2. The CDR3 consists of 15 residues. CDR1 and CDR2 (germline): SGHTA, FQGTGA. J was trimmed by 3 bases and V by 3 bases; bases with no gene match: 2. CDR3 nucleotide sequence: TGTGCCAGCAGCTTTAGCGGGGGGCTCTACAATGAGCAGTTCTTC. This encodes CASSFSGGLYNEQFF.

V is TRBV5-1 and J is TRBJ1-2; a possible D gene is TRBD1 (5 bases). CDR1 is SGHRS and CDR2 is YFSETQ in the germline V gene. V lost 4 bases, J lost 3 bases, and 16 bases lay in between. The length of the CDR3 is 15 residues. The chain's CDR3 is CASSPNPTADYGYTF. CDR3 DNA sequence: TGCGCCAGCAGCCCTAACCCGACAGCAGACTATGGCTACACCTTC.

The chain recombines TRBV4-1 with TRBJ1-6; 7 bases match TRBD1. This CDR3 region has 20 residues. Germline trimming cut 3 bases from V and 0 bases from J; bases unmatched to any gene: 14. CDR1 MGHRA and CDR2 YSYEKL come from the germline V gene. CDR3: CASSQSDRVLSYSYNSPLHF. In DNA form, the CDR3 reads TGCGCCAGCAGCCAGTCCGACAGGGTCTTATCTTACTCCTATAATTCACCCCTCCACTTT.

V and J are TRBV30 and TRBJ1-4, with D maybe TRBD1 (6 bases). Trimming shortened V by 8 bases and J by 8 bases, and 18 bases separated the two germline ends. Germline loops: CDR1 GTSNPN, CDR2 SVGIG (reference sequence). This CDR3 contains 13 residues. The CDR3 DNA is TGTGCCCGCTCCGGGACATTGGGGGAAAAACTGTTTTTT. Translation: CARSGTLGEKLFF.

The gene calls are TRBV3-1 (or the pseudogene TRBV3-2) and TRBJ2-3, with 9 bases aligning to TRBD2. The junction had 15 bases not matched to a gene; V was cut back by 1 base and J by 7 bases. The CDR3 consists of 18 residues. Germline values: CDR1 LGHDT, CDR2 YNNKEL (reference sequence). Written as DNA, the CDR3 is TGTGCCAGCAGCCAAGGACGTCTCTGGCGGGGGGGCCCGCATACGCAGTATTTT. It translates to CASSQGRLWRGGPHTQYF.

This clone occurred a few times. The genes are TRBV28 and TRBJ2-7; D gene ambiguous. The CDR3 has 15 amino acids. CDR1 and CDR2 from the germline V gene are MDHEN and SYDVKM. Trimming pared 5 bases from V and 2 bases from J, leaving 16 bases between. CDR3 nucleotides: TGTGCCAGCAGTCCCCTTGTGGGTGACACCTACGAGCAGTACTTC. Translated, it gives CASSPLVGDTYEQYF.

This clone was picked up one time. CDR3 coding DNA: TGTGCCAGCAGCAAAGATTGTCCTAGCGGGGAATACTCCTACGAGCAGTACTTC. Translating it yields CASSKDCPSGEYSYEQYF. The rearrangement joins TRBV21-1 to TRBJ2-7; no check of the table's D call, TRBD2, against the DNA was made. TRBV21-1 is deemed a pseudogene. The CDR3 runs to 18 residues.

This clone showed up just once. The rearrangement joins TRBV11-2 to TRBJ1-2; TRBD1 aligns across 12 bases. The V segment lost 3 bases and the J segment 5 bases; nucleotides outside the gene matches: 7. The germline V gene encodes CDR1 SGHAT and CDR2 FQNNGV. The CDR3 consists of 16 residues. In nucleotides, the CDR3 is TGTGCCAGCAGCTTCTCCGGGACAGGGGGCACGTATGGCTACACCTTC. Encoded protein: CASSFSGTGGTYGYTF.